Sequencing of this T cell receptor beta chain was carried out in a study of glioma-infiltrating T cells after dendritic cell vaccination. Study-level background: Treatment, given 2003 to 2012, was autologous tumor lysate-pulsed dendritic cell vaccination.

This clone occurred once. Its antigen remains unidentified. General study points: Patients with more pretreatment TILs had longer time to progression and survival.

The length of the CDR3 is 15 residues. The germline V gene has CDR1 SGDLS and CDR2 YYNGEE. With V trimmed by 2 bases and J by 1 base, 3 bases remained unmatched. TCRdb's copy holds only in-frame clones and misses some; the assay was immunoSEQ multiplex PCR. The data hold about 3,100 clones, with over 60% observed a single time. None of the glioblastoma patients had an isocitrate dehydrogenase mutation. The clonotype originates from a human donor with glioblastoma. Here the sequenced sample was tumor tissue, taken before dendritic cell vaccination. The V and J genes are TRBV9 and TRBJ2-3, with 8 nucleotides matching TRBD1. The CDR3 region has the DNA TGTGCCAGCAGCGTCAGGGGGCTCGGCACAGATACGCAGTATTTT. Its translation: CASSVRGLGTDTQYF.